Listed below are T cell receptor beta chains from one sample, sequenced in a study of cytomegalovirus exposure and HLA in healthy donors. Clones were sequenced by immunoSEQ multiplex PCR, and TCRdb holds only the in-frame ones, with some missing. This sample carries 150,000 to 200,000 clones, with approximately 6.5% going to the ten biggest clones. Sequenced input: PBMCs. Every receptor here comes from a man aged 25-45 years in good health and CMV-seronegative. Both conserved end residues are part of each CDR3. The D gene is left open where the match is weak.

D,V,J,DNA,CDR3
TRBD1,TRBV19,TRBJ1-6,TGTGCCAGTAGCCAGGACAGGGTTGAGTCACCCCTCCACTTT,CASSQDRVESPLHF
TRBD2,TRBV15,TRBJ2-5,TGTGCCACCAGCAGGGGGGGACTAGCGGGAGGGAAGGGCCTCCAAGAGACCCAGTACTTC,CATSRGGLAGGKGLQETQYF
TRBD1,TRBV19,TRBJ1-2,TGTGCCAGTAGCTTGACAGGGGGCAGTGGCTACACCTTC,CASSLTGGSGYTF
-,TRBV6-5,TRBJ2-6,TGTGCCAGCTCTTTCGCTGGGGCCAACGTCCTGACTTTC,CASSFAGANVLTF
-,TRBV2,TRBJ2-7,TGTGCCAGCGTCACAGCAGGCGAGCAGTACTTC,CASVTAGEQYF
TRBD2,TRBV4-3,TRBJ2-1,TGCGCCAGCAGCCAAATCCATTTTGGGACTAGCGGTAGTAGGAATGAGCAGTTCTTC,CASSQIHFGTSGSRNEQFF
TRBD1,TRBV30,TRBJ2-1,TGTGCCTGGAGTTCTCCCGTTCCGGGACAGTCCTACAATGAGCAGTTCTTC,CAWSSPVPGQSYNEQFF
TRBD2,TRBV19,TRBJ2-1,TGTGCCAGTAGTTCACTAGCGGGAACGAACAATGAGCAGTTCTTC,CASSSLAGTNNEQFF
-,TRBV30,TRBJ1-2,TGTGCCTGGAGTCAACTCAGGGGTAACTATGGCTACACCTTC,CAWSQLRGNYGYTF
-,TRBV6-6,TRBJ1-6,TGTGCCAGCAGCCCCAATCTGGGGGGATCACCCCTCCACTTT,CASSPNLGGSPLHF
TRBD2,TRBV4-3,TRBJ2-1,TGCGCCAGCAGCCAAGCCCCTAGCGGGGGTAACAATGAGCAGTTCTTC,CASSQAPSGGNNEQFF
-,TRBV28,TRBJ1-2,TGTGCCAGCACCCCATCGGGGGTTGGATATGGCTACACCTTC,CASTPSGVGYGYTF
-,TRBV5-1,TRBJ2-2,TGCGCCAGCAGCTTGGCCCTTTTAGGGGCATACACCGGGGAGCTGTTTTTT,CASSLALLGAYTGELFF
TRBD1,TRBV19,TRBJ1-5,TGTGCCAGTAGGTTTACAGGGGCGGGCAATCAGCCCCAGCATTTT,CASRFTGAGNQPQHF
TRBD1,TRBV10-3,TRBJ1-5,TGTGCCATCAGTGATATCGGGACAGGGGGCCGAAATCAGCCCCAGCATTTT,CAISDIGTGGRNQPQHF
-,TRBV7-2,TRBJ2-5,TGTGCCAGCAGCTTAGCGCCCCGGGAGACCCAGTACTTC,CASSLAPRETQYF
-,TRBV4-3,TRBJ2-1,TGCGCCAGCAGCCAAGAACAGGAAGCCTACAATGAGCAGTTCTTC,CASSQEQEAYNEQFF
TRBD1,TRBV6-5,TRBJ2-2,TGTGCCAGCAGCGTACAGGGGACGAACACCGGGGAGCTGTTTTTT,CASSVQGTNTGELFF
-,TRBV5-6,TRBJ2-7,TGTGCCAGCAGCCGAAGAGGGGGAAACGAGCAGTACTTC,CASSRRGGNEQYF
TRBD1,TRBV10-2,TRBJ2-7,TGCGCCAGCGGTGACAGGGGGGTCTCCTACGAGCAGTACTTC,CASGDRGVSYEQYF
-,TRBV30,TRBJ1-3,TGTGCCTGGAACCCGGGAGAGGGAGGCACCATATATTTT,CAWNPGEGGTIYF
TRBD1,TRBV6-4,TRBJ1-1,TGTGCCAGCAGTGTGGCAGGGGGACCGAACACTGAAGCTTTCTTT,CASSVAGGPNTEAFF
TRBD2,TRBV9,TRBJ2-2,TGTGCCAGCAGCTCCATGGGACTAGCGGCGAACACCGGGGAGCTGTTTTTT,CASSSMGLAANTGELFF
TRBD2,TRBV28,TRBJ2-2,TGTGCCAGCAGTTTACAACTAGCGCAGAACACCGGGGAGCTGTTTTTT,CASSLQLAQNTGELFF
TRBD1,TRBV6-6,TRBJ1-2,TGTGCCAGCAGGAGACAGGGCCTCGGGTATGGCTACACCTTC,CASRRQGLGYGYTF
-,TRBV30,TRBJ2-7,TGTGCCTGGAGATCTAGCTGGGAGCAGTACTTC,CAWRSSWEQYF
TRBD2,TRBV7-3,TRBJ2-3,TGTGCCAGCAGCCCGGGACTAGCGGGAGCAGGGGGGACGCCACAGTATTTT,CASSPGLAGAGGTPQYF